This TCR beta chain was recorded in a study of tumor and adjacent non-tumor tissue in lung cancer. At the level of the study: The cohort had about a dozen adenocarcinoma, a couple of squamous cell and 1 small cell patients. Study outcomes and limitations: Compared with tumor, normal lung showed significantly lower TCR diversity. Tumor repertoires had a smaller top 100 clone share than normal lung.

As to this clonotype: The antigen is undetermined. The junction does not match germline at one end; this may be a read error.

The template was RNA from unsorted bulk tissue. Distant lung tissue was collected more than 3 cm away from the tumor edge. The library came from three nested PCR rounds adapted from ARM-PCR protocols. TCRdb re-analysed the multiplex PCR reads in MiXCR, keeping a single row per CDR3 protein. The sample has tens of thousands of distinct CDR3 sequences, more than 55% seen once. The CDR3 loop spans 11 amino acids. Germline V gene lookup returns CDR1 MNHNY and CDR2 SVGAGI (reference sequence). Sequenced material: distant non-tumor lung tissue. This receptor was obtained from an older man with non-small cell lung cancer. The chain has TRBV6-6 and TRBJ2-3; a possible D gene is TRBD2 (5 bases). This CDR3 reads CANSYGLERHF. The CDR3 nucleotides are TGTGCCAACAGTTATGGCCTAGAGCGGCATTTT.